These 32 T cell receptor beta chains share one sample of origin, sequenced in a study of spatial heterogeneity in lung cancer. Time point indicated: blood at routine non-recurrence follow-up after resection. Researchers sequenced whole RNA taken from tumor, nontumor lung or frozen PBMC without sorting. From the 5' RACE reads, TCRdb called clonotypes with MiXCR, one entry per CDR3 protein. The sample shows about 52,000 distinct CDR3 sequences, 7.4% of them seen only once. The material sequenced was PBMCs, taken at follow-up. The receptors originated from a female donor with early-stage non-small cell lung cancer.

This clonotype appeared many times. Written as DNA, the CDR3 is TGTGCCAGCAGCTTAGCGCTTGGACTCAACCAGGGGGCAGATACGCAGTATTTT. Its protein is CASSLALGLNQGADTQYF. The gene calls are TRBV7-9 and TRBJ2-3; the match to TRBD1 covers 7 bases. CDR1 SEHNR and CDR2 FQNEAQ come from the germline V gene (reference sequence). The CDR3 sequence is 18 residues long. The ends lost 0 bases at V and 4 bases at J; junction bases unmatched: 13.

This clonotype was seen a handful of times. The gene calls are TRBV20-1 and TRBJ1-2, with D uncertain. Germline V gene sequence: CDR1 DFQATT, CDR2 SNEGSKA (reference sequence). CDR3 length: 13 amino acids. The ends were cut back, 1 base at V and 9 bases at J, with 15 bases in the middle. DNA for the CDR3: TGCAGTGCTAGAGTAAACCTCCCCTCAAGCTACACCTTC. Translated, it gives CSARVNLPSSYTF.

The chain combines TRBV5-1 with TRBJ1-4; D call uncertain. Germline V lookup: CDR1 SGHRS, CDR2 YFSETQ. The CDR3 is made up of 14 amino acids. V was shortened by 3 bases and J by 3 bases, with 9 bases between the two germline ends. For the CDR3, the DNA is TGCGCCAGCAGCTCGGATCCACCTAATGAAAAACTGTTTTTT. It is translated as CASSSDPPNEKLFF.

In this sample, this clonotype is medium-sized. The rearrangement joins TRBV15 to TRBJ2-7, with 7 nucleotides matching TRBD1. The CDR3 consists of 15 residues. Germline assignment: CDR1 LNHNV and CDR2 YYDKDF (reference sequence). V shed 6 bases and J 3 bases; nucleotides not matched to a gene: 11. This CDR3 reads CATRSPTGQLYEQYF. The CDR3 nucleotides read TGTGCCACCAGGAGCCCCACGGGACAGCTCTACGAGCAGTACTTC. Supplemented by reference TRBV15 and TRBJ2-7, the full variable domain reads DAMVIQNPRYQVTQFGKPVTLSCSQTLNHNVMYWYQQKSSQAPKLLFHYYDKDFNNEADTPDNFQSRRPNTSFCFLDIRSPGLGDTAMYLCATRSPTGQLYEQYFGPGTRLTVT.

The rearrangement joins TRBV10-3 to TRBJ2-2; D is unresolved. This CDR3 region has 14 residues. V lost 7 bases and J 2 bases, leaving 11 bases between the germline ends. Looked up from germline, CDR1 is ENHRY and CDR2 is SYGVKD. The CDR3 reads CAINGQENTGELFF. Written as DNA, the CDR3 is TGTGCCATCAATGGGCAGGAAAACACCGGGGAGCTGTTTTTT.

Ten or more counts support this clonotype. In DNA, the CDR3 is TGTGCCAGCAGCTTGGACGGGAACTATGGCTACACCTTC. Its protein is CASSLDGNYGYTF. The chain joins TRBV5-4 to TRBJ1-2, with D hard to call. Germline V lookup: CDR1 SGHNT, CDR2 YYREEE (reference sequence). V dropped 0 bases and J dropped 2 bases, with 5 bases sitting between them. The CDR3 length is 13 residues.

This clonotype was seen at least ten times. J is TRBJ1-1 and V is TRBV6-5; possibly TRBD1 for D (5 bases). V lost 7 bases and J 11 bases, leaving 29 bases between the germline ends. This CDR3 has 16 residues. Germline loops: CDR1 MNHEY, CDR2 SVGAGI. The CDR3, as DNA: TGTGCCAGCACCCCCCAAAGTCGGTCAGGGAACAAGCGCGCTTTCTTT. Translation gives CASTPQSRSGNKRAFF.

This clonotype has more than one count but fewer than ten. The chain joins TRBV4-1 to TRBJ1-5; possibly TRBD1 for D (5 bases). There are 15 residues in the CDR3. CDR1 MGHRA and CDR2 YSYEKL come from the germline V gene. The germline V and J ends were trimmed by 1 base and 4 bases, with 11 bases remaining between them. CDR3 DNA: TGCGCCAGCAGCCAAGCCGGGACTAGAAATCAGCCCCAGCATTTT. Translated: CASSQAGTRNQPQHF.

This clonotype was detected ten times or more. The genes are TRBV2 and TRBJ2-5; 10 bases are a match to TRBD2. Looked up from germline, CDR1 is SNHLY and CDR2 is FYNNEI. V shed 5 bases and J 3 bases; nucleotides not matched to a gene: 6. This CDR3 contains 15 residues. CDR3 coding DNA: TGTGCCAGCAGTTCCTCCCTAGCGGGGGAAGAGACCCAGTACTTC. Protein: CASSSSLAGEETQYF.

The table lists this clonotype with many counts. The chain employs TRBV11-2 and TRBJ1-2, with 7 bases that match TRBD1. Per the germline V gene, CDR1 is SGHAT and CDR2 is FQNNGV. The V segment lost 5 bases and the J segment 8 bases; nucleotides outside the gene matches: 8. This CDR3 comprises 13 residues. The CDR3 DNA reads TGTGCCAGCAGCCCATACAGGGGTGGAGGCTACACCTTC. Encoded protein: CASSPYRGGGYTF.

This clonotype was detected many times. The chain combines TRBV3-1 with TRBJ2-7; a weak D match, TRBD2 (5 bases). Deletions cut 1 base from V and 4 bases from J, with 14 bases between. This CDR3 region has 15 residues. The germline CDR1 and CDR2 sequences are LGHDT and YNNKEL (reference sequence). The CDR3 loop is CASSQAGYRLYEQYF. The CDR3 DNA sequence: TGTGCCAGCAGCCAAGCGGGGTACCGGCTTTACGAGCAGTACTTC.

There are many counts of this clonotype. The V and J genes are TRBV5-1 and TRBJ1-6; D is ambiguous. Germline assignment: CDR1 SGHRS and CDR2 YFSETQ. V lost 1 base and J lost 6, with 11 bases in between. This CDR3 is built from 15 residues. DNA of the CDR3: TGCGCCAGCAGCTTGTTAAGGGAGGGTAATTCACCCCTCCACTTT. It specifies CASSLLREGNSPLHF.

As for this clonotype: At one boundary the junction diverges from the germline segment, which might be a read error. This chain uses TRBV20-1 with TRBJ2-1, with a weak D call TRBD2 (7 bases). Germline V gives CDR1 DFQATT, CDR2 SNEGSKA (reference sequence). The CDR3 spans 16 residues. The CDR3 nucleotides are TGCAGTGCTAGAGCCCGAGGGGGGGCGTCGGTCGACGGCCTGATCTTC. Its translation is CSARARGGASVDGLIF.

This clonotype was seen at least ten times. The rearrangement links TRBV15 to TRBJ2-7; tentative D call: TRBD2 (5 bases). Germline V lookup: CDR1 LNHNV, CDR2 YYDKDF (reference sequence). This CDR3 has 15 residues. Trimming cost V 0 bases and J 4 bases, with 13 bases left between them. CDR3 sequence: CATSRDNSRGYEQYF. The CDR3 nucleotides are TGTGCCACCAGCAGAGATAACAGCCGGGGATACGAGCAGTACTTC.

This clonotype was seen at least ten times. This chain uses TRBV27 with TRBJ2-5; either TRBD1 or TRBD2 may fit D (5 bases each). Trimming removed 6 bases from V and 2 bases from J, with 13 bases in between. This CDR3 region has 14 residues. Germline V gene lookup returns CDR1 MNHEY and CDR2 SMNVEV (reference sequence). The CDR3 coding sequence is TGTGCCAGCAGGGGGTGGGGGAAACAAGAGACCCAGTACTTC. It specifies CASRGWGKQETQYF.

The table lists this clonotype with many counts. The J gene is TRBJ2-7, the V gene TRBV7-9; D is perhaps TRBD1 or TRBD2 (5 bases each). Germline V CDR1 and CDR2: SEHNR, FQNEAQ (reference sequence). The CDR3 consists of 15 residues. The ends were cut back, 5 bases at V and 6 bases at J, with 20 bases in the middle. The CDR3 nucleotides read TGTGCCAGCAGCCCCACAGGACATGCACGGGGCGAGCAGTACTTC. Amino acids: CASSPTGHARGEQYF.

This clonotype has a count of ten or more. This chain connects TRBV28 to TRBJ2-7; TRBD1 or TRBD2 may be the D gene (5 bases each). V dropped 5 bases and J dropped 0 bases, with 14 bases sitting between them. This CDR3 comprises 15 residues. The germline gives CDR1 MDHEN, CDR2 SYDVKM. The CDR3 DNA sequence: TGTGCCAGCAGTGCAGGGACGGCGAGCTCCTACGAGCAGTACTTC. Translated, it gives CASSAGTASSYEQYF.

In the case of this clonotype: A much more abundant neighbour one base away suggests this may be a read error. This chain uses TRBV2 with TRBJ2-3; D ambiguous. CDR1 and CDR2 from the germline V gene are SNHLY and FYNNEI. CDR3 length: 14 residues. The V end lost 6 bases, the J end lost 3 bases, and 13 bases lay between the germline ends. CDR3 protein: CASSPSPGTDTQYF. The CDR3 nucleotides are TGTGCCAGCAGCCCTAGTCCCGGGACAGATACGCAGTATTTT.

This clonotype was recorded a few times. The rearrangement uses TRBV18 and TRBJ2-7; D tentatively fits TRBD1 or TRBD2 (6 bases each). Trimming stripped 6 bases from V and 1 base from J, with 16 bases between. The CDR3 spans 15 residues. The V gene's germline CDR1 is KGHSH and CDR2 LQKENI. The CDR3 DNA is TGTGCCAGCTCCTCCGGAGGGGGGCCGTCCTACGAGCAGTACTTC. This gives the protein CASSSGGGPSYEQYF.

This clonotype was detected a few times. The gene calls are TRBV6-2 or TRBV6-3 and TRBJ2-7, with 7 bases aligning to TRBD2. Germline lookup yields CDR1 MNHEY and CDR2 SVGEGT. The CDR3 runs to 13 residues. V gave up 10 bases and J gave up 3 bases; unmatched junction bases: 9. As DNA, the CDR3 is TGTGCCATAAGACTAGCTGGTGGCTACGAGCAGTACTTC. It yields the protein CAIRLAGGYEQYF.

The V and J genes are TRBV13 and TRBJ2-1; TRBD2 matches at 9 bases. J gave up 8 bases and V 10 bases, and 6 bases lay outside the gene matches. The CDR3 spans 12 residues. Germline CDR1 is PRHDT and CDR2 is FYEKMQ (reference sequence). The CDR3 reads CATKRGAHEQFF. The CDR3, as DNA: TGTGCCACCAAGCGGGGGGCGCATGAGCAGTTCTTC. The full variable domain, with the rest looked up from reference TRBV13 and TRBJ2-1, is AAGVIQSPRHLIKEKRETATLKCYPIPRHDTVYWYQQGPGQDPQFLISFYEKMQSDKGSIPDRFSAQQFSDYHSELNMSSLELGDSALYFCATKRGAHEQFFGPGTRLTVL.

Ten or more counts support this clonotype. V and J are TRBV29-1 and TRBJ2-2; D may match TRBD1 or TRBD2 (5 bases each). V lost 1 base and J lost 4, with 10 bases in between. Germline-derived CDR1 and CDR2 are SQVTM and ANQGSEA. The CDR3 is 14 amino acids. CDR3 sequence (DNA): TGCAGCGTTGAAGGAGGGGTAGGCACCGGGGAGCTGTTTTTT. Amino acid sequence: CSVEGGVGTGELFF.

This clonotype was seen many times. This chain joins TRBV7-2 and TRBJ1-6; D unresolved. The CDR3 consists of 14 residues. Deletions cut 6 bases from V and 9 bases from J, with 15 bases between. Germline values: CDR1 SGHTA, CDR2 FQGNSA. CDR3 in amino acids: CASSPIGGGSPLHF. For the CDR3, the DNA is TGTGCCAGCAGTCCCATTGGCGGCGGTTCACCCCTCCACTTT.

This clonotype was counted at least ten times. This chain's CDR3 is CASRGRGPYEQYF. CDR3 nucleotide sequence: TGTGCCAGCAGGGGCAGGGGGCCCTACGAGCAGTACTTC. This chain joins TRBV2 and TRBJ2-7; 8 nucleotides align to TRBD1. J lost 2 bases, V lost 6 bases, and 3 bases had no gene match. In germline, CDR1 is SNHLY, CDR2 FYNNEI. The CDR3 covers 13 residues.

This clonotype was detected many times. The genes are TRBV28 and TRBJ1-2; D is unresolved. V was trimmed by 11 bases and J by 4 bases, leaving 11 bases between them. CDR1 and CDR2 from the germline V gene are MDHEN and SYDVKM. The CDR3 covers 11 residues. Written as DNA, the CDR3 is TGTGCCTCGGAGGGCGTCTATGGCTACACCTTC. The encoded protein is CASEGVYGYTF.

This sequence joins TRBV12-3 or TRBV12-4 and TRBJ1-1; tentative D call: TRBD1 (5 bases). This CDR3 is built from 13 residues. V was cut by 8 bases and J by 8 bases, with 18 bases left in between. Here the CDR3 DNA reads TGTGCCAGCGAAGAGCAGGGCCTTTCCGAAGCTTTCTTT. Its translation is CASEEQGLSEAFF.

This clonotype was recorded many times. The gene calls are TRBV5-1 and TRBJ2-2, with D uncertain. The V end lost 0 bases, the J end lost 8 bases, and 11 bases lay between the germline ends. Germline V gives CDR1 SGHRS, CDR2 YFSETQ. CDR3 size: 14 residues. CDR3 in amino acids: CASSLEGPPGELFF. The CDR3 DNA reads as TGCGCCAGCAGCTTGGAAGGCCCTCCTGGGGAGCTGTTTTTT.

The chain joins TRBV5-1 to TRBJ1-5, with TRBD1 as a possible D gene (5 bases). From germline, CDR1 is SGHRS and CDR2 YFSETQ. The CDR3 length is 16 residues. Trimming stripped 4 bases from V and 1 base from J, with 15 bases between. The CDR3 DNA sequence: TGCGCCAGCAGCCCCGGACACACACGAAGCAATCAGCCCCAGCATTTT. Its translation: CASSPGHTRSNQPQHF.

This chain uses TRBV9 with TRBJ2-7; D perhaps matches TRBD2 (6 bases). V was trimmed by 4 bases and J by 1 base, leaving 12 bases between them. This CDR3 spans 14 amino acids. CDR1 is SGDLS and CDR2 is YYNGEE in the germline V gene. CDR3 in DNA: TGTGCCAGCAGCTCAACCGGGACTTCCTACGAGCAGTACTTC. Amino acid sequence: CASSSTGTSYEQYF. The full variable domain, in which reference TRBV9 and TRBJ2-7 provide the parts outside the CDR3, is DSGVTQTPKHLITATGQRVTLRCSPRSGDLSVYWYQQSLDQGLQFLIQYYNGEERAKGNILERFSAQQFPDLHSELNLSSLELGDSALYFCASSSTGTSYEQYFGPGTRLTVT.

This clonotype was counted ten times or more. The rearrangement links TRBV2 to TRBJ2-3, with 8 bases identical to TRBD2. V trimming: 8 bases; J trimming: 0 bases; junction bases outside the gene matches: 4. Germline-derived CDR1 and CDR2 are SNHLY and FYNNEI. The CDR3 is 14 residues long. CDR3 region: CASRGGFSTDTQYF. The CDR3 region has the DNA TGTGCCAGCCGGGGGGGCTTTAGCACAGATACGCAGTATTTT.

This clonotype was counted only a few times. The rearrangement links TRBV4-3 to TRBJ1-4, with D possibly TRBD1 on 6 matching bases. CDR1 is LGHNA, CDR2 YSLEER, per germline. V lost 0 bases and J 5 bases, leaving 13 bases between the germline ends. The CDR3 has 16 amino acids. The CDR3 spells CASSQDSLGGNEKLFF. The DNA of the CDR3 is TGCGCCAGCAGCCAAGATTCACTAGGGGGGAATGAAAAACTGTTTTTT.

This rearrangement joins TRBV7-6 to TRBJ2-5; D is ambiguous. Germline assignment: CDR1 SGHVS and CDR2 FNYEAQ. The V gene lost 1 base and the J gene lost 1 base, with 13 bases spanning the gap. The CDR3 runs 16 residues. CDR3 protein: CASSLGVMGLQETQYF. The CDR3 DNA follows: TGTGCCAGCAGCTTAGGAGTGATGGGTCTCCAAGAGACCCAGTACTTC.